This note documents a single TCR beta chain sequence. Antigen: not known. After CD4 positive bead selection, the CD4-negative fraction gave CD8 T cells. The V and J ends lost 3 bases and 6 bases respectively, with 12 bases between them. The CDR3 contains 13 residues. The germline CDR1 and CDR2 sequences are MNHEY and SMNVEV (reference sequence). The data were obtained in a study of naive and memory T cell subsets. Study-level results: Naive repertoires, especially CD8, held a few larger clonotypes, possibly memory cells re-expressing CD45RA. In CD4 and CD8 cells, diversity dropped from naive through EMRA.

The beta constant-region primer was an equimolar mix of two oligonucleotides covering TRBC1 and TRBC2. Ligated cDNA was amplified by four rounds of PCR with nested alpha and beta constant-region primers and SP2. An oligonucleotide with the SP2 primer and a 12-nucleotide UMI was ligated to the cDNA 3' end. TCRdb independently ran MiXCR on the UMI-ligation and nested PCR reads; one entry per CDR3 protein. The profile covers roughly 100,000 distinct CDR3 sequences, with about 11% appearing a single time and more than 0.11% taken by the ten largest. Source material: naive CD4+ T cells from blood. The clonotype comes from a human donor in good health. The chain joins TRBV27 to TRBJ2-7; TRBD1 is a possible D gene (5 bases). CDR3 residues: CASSFSGRGEQYF. Written as DNA, the CDR3 is TGTGCCAGCAGTTTTTCAGGGCGCGGCGAGCAGTACTTC.